A single sample gave rise to the 8 T cell receptor beta chains below, sequenced in a study of Ad26.COV2.S vaccination and SARS-CoV-2 variants. Treatment here: around 19 received Ad26.COV2.S at low or high dose, single or two shots; roughly five received placebo; per-sample allocation not given. After the first vaccine or placebo injection, samples were drawn on day 63. The repertoire was sequenced with immunoSEQ multiplex PCR; TCRdb's copy has only in-frame clones and lacks some. Here the sample spans roughly 680,000 clones, 80% to 90% being singletons. The source was peripheral blood, collected in a trial of Ad26.COV2.S vaccine versus placebo. Receptors originate from a person between 18 and 59 years old who received the Ad26.COV2.S COVID-19 vaccine or a placebo.

The chain uses TRBV7-9 and TRBJ1-1, with D tentatively TRBD1 (5 bases). CDR1 is SEHNR and CDR2 is FQNEAQ in the germline V gene (reference sequence). V lost 7 bases and J 4 bases, leaving 19 bases between the germline ends. The CDR3 covers 15 residues. The CDR3 coding sequence is TGTGCCAGCAATAATGGCGGGGGGACGATCACTGAAGCTTTCTTT. It encodes CASNNGGGTITEAFF.

CDR3 bases: TGTGCCAGCGGATTGACAGGGTTTAGCATAACTAATGAAAAACTGTTTTTT. Translated, it gives CASGLTGFSITNEKLFF. V usage is TRBV2 and J usage is TRBJ1-4; 7 positions agree with TRBD1. V lost 8 bases, J lost 1 base, and 13 bases stayed unmatched. This CDR3 spans 17 amino acids. Germline CDR1 is SNHLY and CDR2 is FYNNEI.

On this clone: Other DNA variants within this sample encode the same CDR3. This chain connects TRBV19 to TRBJ1-2, with 9 bases identical to TRBD1. The CDR3 length is 12 residues. Trimming removed 4 bases from V and 8 bases from J; junction bases left unmatched: 2. The V gene's germline CDR1 is LNHDA and CDR2 SQIVND (reference sequence). The CDR3 reads CASSSGQGGYTF. DNA for the CDR3: TGTGCCAGTAGTAGTGGACAGGGGGGCTACACCTTC.

The V and J genes are TRBV7-9 and TRBJ2-7; TRBD1 matches at 9 bases. CDR3 size: 15 residues. J gave up 3 bases and V 1 base, and 4 bases lay outside the gene matches. Germline V CDR1 and CDR2: SEHNR, FQNEAQ (reference sequence). The CDR3 DNA follows: TGTGCCAGCAGCTTAGGACAGGGGGTCCTCTACGAGCAGTACTTC. This codes for CASSLGQGVLYEQYF.

The V and J genes are TRBV29-1 and TRBJ1-6; 9 positions match TRBD1. With V trimmed by 6 bases and J by 7 bases, 4 bases remained unmatched. There are 13 residues in the CDR3. Germline-derived CDR1 and CDR2 are SQVTM and ANQGSEA. CDR3 protein: CSVGTGPNSPLHF. The CDR3 DNA is TGCAGCGTGGGGACAGGGCCCAATTCACCCCTCCACTTT.

The CDR3 reads CASSPGTEAETQYF. The CDR3 DNA reads as TGCGCCAGCAGCCCCGGGACCGAGGCAGAGACCCAGTACTTC. The rearrangement joins TRBV5-1 to TRBJ2-5; the D gene could be TRBD1 or TRBD2 (5 bases each). Germline-derived CDR1 and CDR2 are SGHRS and YFSETQ. Between the trimmed V and J ends, which lost 4 bases and 4 bases, there was a span of 14 bases. This CDR3 has 14 amino acids.

This chain uses TRBV10-3 with TRBJ1-3, with 7 positions matching TRBD1. J was trimmed by 0 bases and V by 6 bases; bases with no gene match: 2. The CDR3 runs to 14 residues. Germline CDR1 ENHRY, CDR2 SYGVKD. CDR3 in DNA: TGTGCCATCAGGGACAGGATCTCTGGAAACACCATATATTTT. It specifies CAIRDRISGNTIYF.

This clone was counted once. The genes are TRBV19 and TRBJ1-5, with 11 nucleotides matching TRBD1. The CDR3 totals 16 residues. J was trimmed by 3 bases and V by 5 bases; bases with no gene match: 6. The germline CDR1 and CDR2 sequences are LNHDA and SQIVND (reference sequence). DNA for the CDR3: TGTGCCAGTAGTGGAAGGGACAGGGGGTTCAATCAGCCCCAGCATTTT. It specifies CASSGRDRGFNQPQHF.